Each of the 25 T cell receptor beta chains below was sequenced from the same sample in a study of blood T cell repertoires in COVID-19. Profiled with immunoSEQ multiplex PCR; TCRdb holds only in-frame clones, not every one. This table holds roughly 200,000 clones, less than 90% found once. Sequencing input: peripheral blood. These receptors were obtained from a woman of 80 years or more with active or convalescent COVID-19.

The rearrangement links TRBV7-2 to TRBJ2-1; 9 bases agree with TRBD2. Germline CDR1 SGHTA, CDR2 FQGNSA. There are 15 residues in the CDR3. V trimming: 9 bases; J trimming: 4 bases; junction bases outside the gene matches: 10. DNA for the CDR3: TGTGCCAGTGCGAGAAGTCTAGCGGGGTACAATGAGCAGTTCTTC. This codes for CASARSLAGYNEQFF.

The V call is TRBV7-9, the J call TRBJ2-2, with 9 bases matching TRBD1. The CDR3 extends over 17 amino acids. The germline CDR1 and CDR2 sequences are SEHNR and FQNEAQ (reference sequence). The V and J ends lost 3 bases and 4 bases, in that order; junction bases with no gene match: 9. CDR3 in DNA: TGTGCCAGCAGCTTTTGGGTGAGACAGGGGGGCACCGGGGAGCTGTTTTTT. Translation gives CASSFWVRQGGTGELFF. The whole variable domain, filled in from reference TRBV7-9 and TRBJ2-2, reads DTGVSQNPRHKITKRGQNVTFRCDPISEHNRLYWYRQTLGQGPEFLTYFQNEAQLEKSRLLSDRFSAERPKGSFSTLEIQRTEQGDSAMYLCASSFWVRQGGTGELFFGEGSRLTVL.

This clone appeared a few times. This chain joins TRBV12-3 or TRBV12-4 and TRBJ1-2; no firm D call. CDR3 size: 13 residues. The V end was cut by 5 bases, the J end by 2 bases, with 9 bases between. CDR3 bases: TGTGCCAGCAGTCCCCCCGTGAACTATGGCTACACCTTC. Translated: CASSPPVNYGYTF.

This chain joins TRBV18 and TRBJ2-5, with 7 bases identical to TRBD1. The ends lost 3 bases at V and 5 bases at J; junction bases unmatched: 6. Germline V gene data show CDR1 as KGHSH and CDR2 as LQKENI. The CDR3 is made up of 14 amino acids. The CDR3 protein is CASSPTGDQETQYF. The CDR3 DNA reads as TGTGCCAGCTCACCTACAGGGGATCAGGAGACCCAGTACTTC.

The gene calls are TRBV9 and TRBJ1-1; D gene unclear. CDR1 is SGDLS, CDR2 YYNGEE, per germline. V was clipped by 0 bases and J by 8 bases, with 11 bases between them. The CDR3 is 13 amino acids. CDR3 DNA sequence: TGTGCCAGCAGCGTAGTAATCGAGGCGGAAGCTTTCTTT. It encodes CASSVVIEAEAFF.

The gene calls are TRBV6-5 and TRBJ1-6, with D possibly being TRBD1 (5 bases). This CDR3 contains 12 residues. V lost 5 bases and J 7 bases, leaving 6 bases between the germline ends. Germline V lookup: CDR1 MNHEY, CDR2 SVGAGI. The CDR3 DNA reads as TGTGCCAGCAGTCCAGGGAATTCACCCCTCCACTTT. Its protein product is CASSPGNSPLHF.

The table lists this clone with a few counts. This chain uses TRBV30 with TRBJ1-3; D gene ambiguous. Germline V gene data show CDR1 as GTSNPN and CDR2 as SVGIG (reference sequence). V lost 0 bases and J lost 0, with 6 bases in between. The length of the CDR3 is 14 residues. The CDR3 DNA reads TGTGCCTGGAGTGTAGAGGACTCTGGAAACACCATATATTTT. Translated, it gives CAWSVEDSGNTIYF. Using reference TRBV30 and TRBJ1-3 for the parts outside the CDR3, the full variable domain is SQTIHQWPATLVQPVGSPLSLECTVEGTSNPNLYWYRQAAGRGLQLLFYSVGIGQISSEVPQNLSASRPQDRQFILSSKKLLLSDSGFYLCAWSVEDSGNTIYFGEGSWLTVV.

This chain joins TRBV28 and TRBJ1-4; D may be TRBD1 (6 bases). CDR3 length: 13 residues. Trimming took 8 bases from V and 5 from J, leaving 12 bases between them. Per the germline V gene, CDR1 is MDHEN and CDR2 is SYDVKM. For the CDR3, the DNA is TGTGCCAGCGGGGAGACAGGAAATGAAAAACTGTTTTTT. Translated: CASGETGNEKLFF.

V usage is TRBV2 and J usage is TRBJ2-7; TRBD1 aligns across 7 bases. J was trimmed by 1 base and V by 6 bases; bases with no gene match: 0. The CDR3 is made up of 12 amino acids. Germline V lookup: CDR1 SNHLY, CDR2 FYNNEI. Here the CDR3 reads CASRGQSYEQYF. CDR3 DNA sequence: TGTGCCAGCAGGGGACAGTCCTACGAGCAGTACTTC.

This chain connects TRBV6-2 or TRBV6-3 to TRBJ1-4; 7 bases map to TRBD1. The germline V gene encodes CDR1 MNHEY and CDR2 SVGEGT. V gave up 2 bases and J gave up 0 bases; unmatched junction bases: 0. The length of the CDR3 is 15 residues. The CDR3 loop is CASSYQGATNEKLFF. CDR3 coding DNA: TGTGCCAGCAGTTACCAGGGGGCAACTAATGAAAAACTGTTTTTT.

The chain joins TRBV9 to TRBJ2-5, with 9 bases identical to TRBD1. The CDR3 contains 17 residues. V lost 0 bases and J lost 5; bases outside the gene matches: 11. Germline V lookup: CDR1 SGDLS, CDR2 YYNGEE. CDR3 sequence: CASSVGLADRGGETQYF. DNA for the CDR3: TGTGCCAGCAGCGTAGGGCTAGCGGACAGGGGAGGGGAGACCCAGTACTTC.

This clone appeared a few times. The V gene is TRBV7-3, the J gene TRBJ2-5, with D perhaps TRBD1 (7 bases). Germline CDR1 SGHTA, CDR2 FQGTGA. This CDR3 has 13 amino acids. Trimming removed 5 bases at V and 5 bases at J, with 12 bases between. The CDR3 protein is CASSEAGGETQYF. DNA for the CDR3: TGTGCCAGCAGCGAGGCAGGGGGGGAGACCCAGTACTTC.

The rearrangement links TRBV7-2 to TRBJ2-7; D ambiguous. Germline values: CDR1 SGHTA, CDR2 FQGNSA. V was cut by 8 bases and J by 4 bases, with 12 bases left in between. The CDR3 is made up of 12 amino acids. DNA of the CDR3: TGTGCCAGCGGATGGAGAGATTACGAGCAGTACTTC. Its translation is CASGWRDYEQYF.

The J gene is TRBJ1-1, the V gene TRBV5-4; no reliable D call. Germline V gene data show CDR1 as SGHNT and CDR2 as YYREEE (reference sequence). V was pared by 1 base and J by 0 bases, with 10 bases between. The CDR3 runs 15 residues. DNA for the CDR3: TGTGCCAGCAGCTTGCGGGGAGTTATGAACACTGAAGCTTTCTTT. It encodes CASSLRGVMNTEAFF.

The table lists this clone with a few counts. The rearrangement joins TRBV7-3 to TRBJ2-6, with a possible D match to TRBD2 (6 bases). The CDR3 is made up of 18 amino acids. The germline V gene encodes CDR1 SGHTA and CDR2 FQGTGA. V dropped 5 bases and J dropped 1 base, with 18 bases sitting between them. The CDR3 nucleotides are TGTGCCAGCAGCCTCAGGCCGGGGGATAGGTCTGGGGCCAACGTCCTGACTTTC. Protein: CASSLRPGDRSGANVLTF.

This rearrangement joins TRBV27 to TRBJ2-3; 9 positions match TRBD1. Germline V gives CDR1 MNHEY, CDR2 SMNVEV (reference sequence). J was trimmed by 13 bases and V by 3 bases; bases with no gene match: 5. CDR3 size: 12 residues. The CDR3 DNA reads as TGTGCCAGCAGTTTTGGGGACAGGGAAAAGTATTTT. Residues: CASSFGDREKYF.

This clone was seen just once. This chain uses TRBV5-4 with TRBJ1-1; possible D gene TRBD1, 6 bases. The germline V gene has CDR1 SGHNT and CDR2 YYREEE (reference sequence). The CDR3 is 16 amino acids. V was cut by 4 bases and J by 3 bases, with 19 bases left in between. The CDR3 DNA reads TGTGCCAGCAGCCCCGGCGGGGGCTCTCGGGACACTGAAGCTTTCTTT. Amino acid sequence: CASSPGGGSRDTEAFF.

The rearrangement joins TRBV11-2 to TRBJ1-3; TRBD1 might be the D (6 bases). This CDR3 is 14 amino acids long. The germline V gene encodes CDR1 SGHAT and CDR2 FQNNGV. V shed 5 bases and J shed 2 bases, with 10 bases lying between them. CDR3 amino acids: CASSIGTTGNTIYF. In nucleotides, the CDR3 is TGTGCCAGCAGCATCGGGACAACTGGAAACACCATATATTTT.

This rearrangement joins TRBV15 to TRBJ2-7; D unclear. Germline CDR1 and CDR2: LNHNV and YYDKDF (reference sequence). The CDR3 contains 13 residues. V dropped 0 bases and J dropped 12 bases, with 15 bases sitting between them. The CDR3 coding sequence is TGTGCCACCAGCAGAGATAGACTTTCCCACGCGTACTTC. This codes for CATSRDRLSHAYF.

This sequence joins TRBV6-5 and TRBJ1-4; 7 bases match TRBD1. The CDR3 is 15 residues long. The V gene end was trimmed by 7 bases and the J gene end by 4 bases; junction bases not matched to a gene: 9. The germline V gene has CDR1 MNHEY and CDR2 SVGAGI. The CDR3 is CASKTAGQINEKLFF. DNA of the CDR3: TGTGCCAGCAAGACTGCGGGACAGATTAATGAAAAACTGTTTTTT.

DNA of the CDR3: TGCGCCAGCAGCTTAGCGGCCAGCTCCTACAATGAGCAGTTCTTC. Residues: CASSLAASSYNEQFF. J is TRBJ2-1 and V is TRBV5-1; maybe TRBD2 (5 bases). The length of the CDR3 is 15 residues. The germline CDR1 and CDR2 sequences are SGHRS and YFSETQ. V was trimmed by 2 bases and J by 0 bases, leaving 9 bases between them.

The genes are TRBV5-5 and TRBJ1-2; no clear D gene. V lost 1 base to trimming and J lost 1 base, with 8 bases between them. Germline V CDR1 and CDR2: SGHKS, YYEKEE (reference sequence). CDR3 length: 14 residues. The CDR3 spells CASSLSPGNYGYTF. The CDR3 DNA reads TGTGCCAGCAGCTTGTCGCCCGGTAACTATGGCTACACCTTC.

The V call is TRBV28, the J call TRBJ1-2; 12 bases are shared with TRBD1. CDR3 length equals 17 residues. Germline V lookup: CDR1 MDHEN, CDR2 SYDVKM. V gave up 6 bases and J gave up 4 bases; unmatched junction bases: 12. In DNA, the CDR3 is TGTGCCAGCAGACGAAGCGGGACAGGGGGCGCAGTCTATGGCTACACCTTC. Its protein product is CASRRSGTGGAVYGYTF.

This chain uses TRBV7-2 with TRBJ2-1; no clear D. Trimming took off 5 bases at V and 9 bases at J, with 11 bases between the two ends. Germline lookup yields CDR1 SGHTA and CDR2 FQGNSA. The CDR3 is made up of 12 amino acids. This CDR3 is CASSPYLGEQFF. Here the CDR3 DNA reads TGTGCCAGCAGCCCCTATCTCGGTGAGCAGTTCTTC.

This chain links TRBV10-3 with TRBJ2-7; no definite D call. The CDR3 has 14 residues. With 3 bases removed from V and 7 bases from J, the gap between germline ends came to 16 bases. The germline gives CDR1 ENHRY, CDR2 SYGVKD. CDR3 residues: CAISELEAIGEQYF. CDR3 coding DNA: TGTGCCATCAGTGAACTCGAGGCAATCGGGGAGCAGTACTTC.